This T cell receptor beta chain is drawn from a study of blood T cells in healthy people across ages. With 5 bases clipped from V and 6 bases from J, the junction kept 7 bases outside the gene matches. This CDR3 comprises 14 residues. A sample-barcoded 5' primer and a J-beta primer mix were used in a second PCR of about 6 to 11 cycles. TCRdb redid the calling of the 5' RACE reads with MiXCR, one entry per CDR3 protein. This table holds around 850,000 distinct CDR3 sequences, approximately 35% found once. Sequencing was done on a sample of blood. The rearrangement joins TRBV12-3 or TRBV12-4 to TRBJ1-5, with 7 bases lining up with TRBD1. The source is a man in his late teens or twenties in good health. The CDR3 nucleotides are TGTGCCAGCAGTGTTGAAGGGGGCGGTCAGCCCCAGCATTTT. Its protein is CASSVEGGGQPQHF.